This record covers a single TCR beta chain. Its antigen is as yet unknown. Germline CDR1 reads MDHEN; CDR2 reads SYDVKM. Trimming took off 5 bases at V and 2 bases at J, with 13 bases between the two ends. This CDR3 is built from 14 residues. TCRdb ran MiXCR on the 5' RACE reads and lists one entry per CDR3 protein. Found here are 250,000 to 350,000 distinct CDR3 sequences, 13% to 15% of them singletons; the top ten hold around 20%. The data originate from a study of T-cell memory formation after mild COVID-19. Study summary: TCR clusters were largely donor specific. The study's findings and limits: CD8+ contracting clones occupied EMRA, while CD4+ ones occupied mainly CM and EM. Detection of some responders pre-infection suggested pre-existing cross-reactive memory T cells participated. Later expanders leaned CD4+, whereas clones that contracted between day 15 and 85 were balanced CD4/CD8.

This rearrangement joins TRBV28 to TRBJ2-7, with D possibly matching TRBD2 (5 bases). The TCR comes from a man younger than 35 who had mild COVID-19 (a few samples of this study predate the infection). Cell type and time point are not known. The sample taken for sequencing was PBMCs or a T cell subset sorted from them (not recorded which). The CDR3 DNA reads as TGTGCCAGCAGTCGGCTGCGGGCTCCCTACGAGCAGTACGTC. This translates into CASSRLRAPYEQYV.